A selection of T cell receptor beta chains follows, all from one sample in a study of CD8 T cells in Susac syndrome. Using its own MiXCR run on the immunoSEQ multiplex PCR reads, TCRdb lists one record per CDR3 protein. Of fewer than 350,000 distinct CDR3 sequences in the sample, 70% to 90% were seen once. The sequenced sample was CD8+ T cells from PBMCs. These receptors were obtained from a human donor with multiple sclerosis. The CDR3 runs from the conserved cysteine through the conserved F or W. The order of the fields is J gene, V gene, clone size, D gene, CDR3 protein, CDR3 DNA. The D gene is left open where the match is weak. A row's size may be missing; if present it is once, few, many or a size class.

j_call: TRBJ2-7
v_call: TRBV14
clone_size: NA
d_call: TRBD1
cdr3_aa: CASSLGPGGYEQYF
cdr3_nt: TGTGCCAGCAGCTTAGGGCCAGGGGGCTACGAGCAGTACTTC

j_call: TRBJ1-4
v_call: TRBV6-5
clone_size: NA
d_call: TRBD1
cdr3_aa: CASSYGQGKLFF
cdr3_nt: TGTGCCAGCAGTTACGGACAGGGAAAACTGTTTTTT

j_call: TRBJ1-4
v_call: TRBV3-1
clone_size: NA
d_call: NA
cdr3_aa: CASSPGWTATNEKLFF
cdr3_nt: TGTGCCAGCAGCCCCGGGTGGACAGCAACTAATGAAAAACTGTTTTTT

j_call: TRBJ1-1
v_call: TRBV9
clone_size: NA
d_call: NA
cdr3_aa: CASSVAGGNTEAFF
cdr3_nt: TGTGCCAGCAGCGTAGCTGGGGGGAACACTGAAGCTTTCTTT

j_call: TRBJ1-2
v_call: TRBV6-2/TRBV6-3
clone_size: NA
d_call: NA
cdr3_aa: CASSIQINYGYTF
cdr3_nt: TGTGCCAGCAGTATACAGATTAACTATGGCTACACCTTC

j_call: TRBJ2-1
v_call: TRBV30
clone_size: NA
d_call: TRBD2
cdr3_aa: CAWNWGGSGNEQFF
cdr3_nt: TGTGCCTGGAATTGGGGCGGGAGCGGGAATGAGCAGTTCTTC

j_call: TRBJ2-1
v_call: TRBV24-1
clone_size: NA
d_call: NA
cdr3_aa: CATSDFAARQQFF
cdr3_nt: TGTGCCACCAGTGATTTTGCTGCCCGGCAGCAGTTCTTC

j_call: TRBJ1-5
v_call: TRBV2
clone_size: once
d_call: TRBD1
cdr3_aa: CASTGDRGRSYSNQPQHF
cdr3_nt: TGTGCCAGCACCGGGGACAGGGGACGTTCCTATAGCAATCAGCCCCAGCATTTT

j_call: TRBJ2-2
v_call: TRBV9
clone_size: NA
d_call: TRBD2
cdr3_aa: CASSGRTSVNTGELFF
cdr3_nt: TGTGCCAGCAGCGGAAGGACTAGCGTGAACACCGGGGAGCTGTTTTTT

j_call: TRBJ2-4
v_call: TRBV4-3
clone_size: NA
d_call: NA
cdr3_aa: CASSQDGTRGKNIQYF
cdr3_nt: TGCGCCAGCAGCCAAGACGGGACAAGGGGCAAAAACATTCAGTACTTC

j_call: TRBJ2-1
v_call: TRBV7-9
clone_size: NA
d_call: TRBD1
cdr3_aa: CASSLASGLDRGYNEQFF
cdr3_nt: TGTGCCAGCAGCTTAGCCTCGGGGTTGGACAGGGGTTACAATGAGCAGTTCTTC

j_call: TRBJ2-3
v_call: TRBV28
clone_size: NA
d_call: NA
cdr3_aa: CASNALLWDTQYF
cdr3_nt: TGTGCCAGCAACGCCCTACTCTGGGATACGCAGTATTTT

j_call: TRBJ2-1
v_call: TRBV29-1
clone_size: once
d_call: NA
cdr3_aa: CSSGRDFYNEQFF
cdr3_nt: TGCAGCAGCGGTCGGGACTTTTACAATGAGCAGTTCTTC

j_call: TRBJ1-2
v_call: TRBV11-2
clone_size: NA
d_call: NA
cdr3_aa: CASSLGEGKGYGYTF
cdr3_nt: TGTGCCAGCAGCTTAGGTGAAGGGAAGGGCTATGGCTACACCTTC

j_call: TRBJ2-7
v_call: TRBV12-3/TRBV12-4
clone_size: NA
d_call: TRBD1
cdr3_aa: CASSSSPQGALTYEQYF
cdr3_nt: TGTGCCAGCAGTTCAAGTCCTCAGGGGGCACTAACCTACGAGCAGTACTTC

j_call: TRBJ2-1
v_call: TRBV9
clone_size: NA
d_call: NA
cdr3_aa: CASSPRGGTSYNEQFF
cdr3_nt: TGTGCCAGCAGCCCCCGCGGTGGGACCAGCTACAATGAGCAGTTCTTC

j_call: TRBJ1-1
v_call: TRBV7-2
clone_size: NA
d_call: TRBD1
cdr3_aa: CASSPLPRQGPEAFF
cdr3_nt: TGTGCCAGCAGCCCTCTCCCCCGACAGGGGCCTGAAGCTTTCTTT

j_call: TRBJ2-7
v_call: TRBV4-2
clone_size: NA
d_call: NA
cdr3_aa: CASSPPQGRGSYEQYF
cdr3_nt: TGTGCCAGCAGCCCACCCCAGGGGCGGGGTTCCTACGAGCAGTACTTC

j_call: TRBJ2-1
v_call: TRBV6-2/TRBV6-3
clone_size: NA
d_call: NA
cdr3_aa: CASSYTGPVGEQFF
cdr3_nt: TGTGCCAGCAGTTATACAGGGCCGGTCGGTGAGCAGTTCTTC

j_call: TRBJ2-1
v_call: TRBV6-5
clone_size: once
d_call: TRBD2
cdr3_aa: CASSISGGNYNEQFF
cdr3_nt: TGTGCCAGCAGCATTAGCGGGGGGAACTACAATGAGCAGTTCTTC

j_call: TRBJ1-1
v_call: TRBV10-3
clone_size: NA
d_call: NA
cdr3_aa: CAISEGANTEAFF
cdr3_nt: TGTGCCATCAGTGAGGGGGCGAACACTGAAGCTTTCTTT

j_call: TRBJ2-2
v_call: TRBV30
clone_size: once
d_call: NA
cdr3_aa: CAWSVGGAGELFF
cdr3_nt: TGTGCCTGGAGTGTCGGGGGAGCCGGGGAGCTGTTTTTT

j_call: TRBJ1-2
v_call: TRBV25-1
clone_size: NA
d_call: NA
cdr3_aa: CAIHGGGDGYTF
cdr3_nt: TGTGCCATCCATGGGGGAGGGGATGGCTACACCTTC

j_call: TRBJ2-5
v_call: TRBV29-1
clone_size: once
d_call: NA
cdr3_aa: CSVEILGDQETQYF
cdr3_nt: TGCAGCGTTGAGATATTAGGGGATCAAGAGACCCAGTACTTC